This T cell receptor (beta chain) was sequenced for a study of glioma-infiltrating T cells after dendritic cell vaccination. Study-wide points: The cohort had few patients with full blood and tumor sets. TCR clonality showed no direct relationship with survival.

Details on this clone: Antigen specificity is unknown.

Time point reported: after dendritic cell vaccination, including at tumor progression/relapse. Repertoires were generated with immunoSEQ multiplex PCR, while TCRdb's copy carries only in-frame clones and drops some. The sample carries 90,000 to 95,000 clones, approximately 78% recorded once. The V segment lost 4 bases and the J segment 0 bases; nucleotides outside the gene matches: 6. The germline V gene encodes CDR1 SGHRS and CDR2 YFSETQ. This CDR3 is built from 16 residues. The rearrangement joins TRBV5-1 to TRBJ2-3, with 9 nucleotides matching TRBD2. Here the sequenced sample was blood, taken after dendritic cell vaccination. The receptor was derived from a human donor with glioblastoma. CDR3 nucleotides: TGCGCCAGCAGCCCGACGACTAGCGGAAGCACAGATACGCAGTATTTT. Translating it yields CASSPTTSGSTDTQYF.